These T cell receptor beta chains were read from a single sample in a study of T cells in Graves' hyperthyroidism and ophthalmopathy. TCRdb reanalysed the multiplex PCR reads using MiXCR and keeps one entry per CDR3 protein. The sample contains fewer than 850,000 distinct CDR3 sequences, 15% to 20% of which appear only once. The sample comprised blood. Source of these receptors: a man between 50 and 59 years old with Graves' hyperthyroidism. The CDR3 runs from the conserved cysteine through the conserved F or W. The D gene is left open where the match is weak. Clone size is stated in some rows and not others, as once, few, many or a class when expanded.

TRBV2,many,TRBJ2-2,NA,CASKRTLNTGELFF,TGTGCCAGCAAAAGGACACTTAACACCGGGGAGCTGTTTTTT
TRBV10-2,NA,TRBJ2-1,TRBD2,CASRSSGILGIDNEQFF,TGCGCCAGCAGATCCAGCGGGATATTAGGAATAGACAATGAGCAGTTCTTC
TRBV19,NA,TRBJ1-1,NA,CASIRDRNTEAFF,TGTGCCAGCATCCGGGACCGAAACACTGAAGCTTTCTTT
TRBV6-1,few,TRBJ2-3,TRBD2,CASSEQLAGGPRKVTQYF,TGTGCCAGCAGTGAACAGCTAGCGGGAGGGCCGAGGAAAGTTACGCAGTATTTT
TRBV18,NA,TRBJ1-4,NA,CASSPPSARVVEKLFF,TGTGCCAGCTCACCACCTTCAGCAAGGGTTGTGGAAAAACTGTTTTTT
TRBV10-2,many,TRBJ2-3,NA,CASSEQGWSTDTQYF,TGCGCCAGCAGTGAACAGGGTTGGAGCACAGATACGCAGTATTTT
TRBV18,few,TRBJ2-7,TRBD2,CASSPRSGSKNEQYF,TGTGCCAGCTCACCACGGAGCGGGAGTAAAAACGAGCAGTACTTC
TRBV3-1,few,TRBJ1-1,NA,CASSQTSGTEAFF,TGTGCCAGCAGCCAGACCAGTGGAACTGAAGCTTTCTTT
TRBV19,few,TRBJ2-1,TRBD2,CASRGTSGRFYNEQFF,TGTGCCAGTAGGGGAACTAGCGGGAGGTTCTACAATGAGCAGTTCTTC
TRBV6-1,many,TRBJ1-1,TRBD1,CASSNLQGLWVPQNTEAFF,TGTGCCAGCAGTAACTTACAGGGGCTTTGGGTTCCCCAGAACACTGAAGCTTTCTTT
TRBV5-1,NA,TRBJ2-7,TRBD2,CASRLAGEREQYF,TGCGCCAGCAGACTAGCGGGAGAGAGGGAGCAGTACTTC
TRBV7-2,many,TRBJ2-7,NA,CASSSSRVEQYF,TGTGCCAGCAGCTCCTCGCGGGTCGAGCAGTACTTC
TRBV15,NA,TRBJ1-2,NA,CATSRDRNPYGYTF,TGTGCCACCAGCAGAGATCGTAACCCCTATGGCTACACCTTC
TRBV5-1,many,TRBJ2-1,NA,CASSFERASYNEQFF,TGCGCCAGCAGCTTTGAGAGGGCGTCCTACAATGAGCAGTTCTTC
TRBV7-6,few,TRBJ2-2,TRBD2,CASSLGTSRSGELFF,TGTGCCAGCAGCTTAGGGACTAGTCGTTCCGGGGAGCTGTTTTTT
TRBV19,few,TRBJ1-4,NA,CASSIAGNEKLFF,TGTGCCAGTAGTATAGCCGGGAATGAAAAACTGTTTTTT
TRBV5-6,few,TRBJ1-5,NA,CASSLGGRTHNQPQHF,TGTGCCAGCAGCTTAGGCGGGCGGACCCACAATCAGCCCCAGCATTTT
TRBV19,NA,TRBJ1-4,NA,CASTAAGINEKLFF,TGTGCCAGTACCGCCGCAGGGATTAATGAAAAACTGTTTTTT
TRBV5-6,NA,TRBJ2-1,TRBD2,CASSLVASGNYGEQFF,TGTGCCAGCAGCTTGGTGGCTAGCGGGAATTATGGTGAGCAGTTCTTC
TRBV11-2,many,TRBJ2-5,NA,CASSLDLAGQETQYF,TGTGCCAGCAGCTTAGATCTGGCGGGGCAAGAGACCCAGTACTTC
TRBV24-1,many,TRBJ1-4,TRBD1,CATSEIGDRDSNEKLFF,TGTGCCACCAGTGAGATCGGAGACCGGGACAGTAATGAAAAACTGTTTTTT
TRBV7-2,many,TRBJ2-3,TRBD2,CASSLVVAGGGTDTQYF,TGTGCCAGCAGCTTAGTAGTAGCGGGAGGGGGCACAGATACGCAGTATTTT
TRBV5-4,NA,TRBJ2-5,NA,CASSLEGLETQYF,TGTGCCAGCAGCTTGGAGGGGTTAGAGACCCAGTACTTC
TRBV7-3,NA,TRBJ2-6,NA,CASSSHGGTLSGANVLTF,TGTGCCAGCAGCTCCCATGGGGGGACCCTCTCTGGGGCCAACGTCCTGACTTTC
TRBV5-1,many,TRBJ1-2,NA,CASSLEGGNYGYTF,TGTGCCAGCAGCTTAGAGGGTGGAAACTATGGCTACACCTTC
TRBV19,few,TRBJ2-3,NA,CASSIPGSTDTQYF,TGTGCCAGTAGTATTCCGGGTAGCACAGATACGCAGTATTTT
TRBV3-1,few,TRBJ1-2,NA,CASSQDNGRPYGYTF,TGTGCCAGCAGCCAAGATAACGGCAGACCCTATGGCTACACCTTC
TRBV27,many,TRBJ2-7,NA,CASAPPEGAYEQYF,TGTGCCAGCGCCCCCCCCGAGGGTGCCTACGAGCAGTACTTC
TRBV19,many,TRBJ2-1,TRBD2,CASSIAPTTSGSYNEQFF,TGTGCCAGTAGTATAGCCCCTACGACTAGCGGATCCTACAATGAGCAGTTCTTC
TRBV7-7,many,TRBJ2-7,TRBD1,CASSLGDRGFYEQYF,TGTGCTAGCAGCTTAGGGGACAGGGGGTTTTACGAGCAGTACTTC
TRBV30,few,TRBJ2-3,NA,CAWSVQAVRDTQYF,TGTGCCTGGAGTGTACAAGCGGTGAGGGATACGCAGTATTTT
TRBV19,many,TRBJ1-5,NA,CASSTGVQPQHF,TGTGCCAGTAGTACGGGTGTTCAGCCCCAGCATTTT
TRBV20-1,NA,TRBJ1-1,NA,CSAPRPRNTEAFF,TGCAGTGCCCCCCGACCCAGGAACACTGAAGCTTTCTTT
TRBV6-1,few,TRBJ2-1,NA,CASTLGKLSSYNEQFF,TGTGCCAGCACCTTAGGGAAGCTCAGCTCCTACAATGAGCAGTTCTTC
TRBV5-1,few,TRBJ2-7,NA,CASSLAGPNLFSYEQYF,TGCGCCAGCAGCTTGGCGGGCCCGAATCTCTTCTCCTACGAGCAGTACTTC
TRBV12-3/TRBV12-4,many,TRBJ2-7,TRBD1,CASSPHRDRDYEQYF,TGTGCCAGCAGTCCCCACCGGGACAGGGACTACGAGCAGTACTTC
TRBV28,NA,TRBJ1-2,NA,CASSPYSGSHTF,TGTGCCAGCAGCCCCTATTCCGGGTCCCACACCTTC
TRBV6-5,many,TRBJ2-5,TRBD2,CASSTSGNGETQYF,TGTGCCAGCAGTACTAGCGGGAACGGGGAGACCCAGTACTTC
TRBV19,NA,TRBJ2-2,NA,CASRVTGENTGELFF,TGTGCCAGTAGAGTTACCGGAGAGAACACCGGGGAGCTGTTTTTT
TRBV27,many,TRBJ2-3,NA,CASSFDTSTDTQYF,TGTGCCAGCAGTTTTGACACTAGCACAGATACGCAGTATTTT
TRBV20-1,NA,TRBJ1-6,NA,CSARPGAQSSYNSPLHF,TGCAGTGCCAGGCCGGGGGCTCAAAGCTCCTATAATTCACCCCTCCACTTT
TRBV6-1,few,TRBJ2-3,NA,CASQRIWDSTDTQYF,TGTGCCAGCCAACGAATATGGGACAGCACAGATACGCAGTATTTT
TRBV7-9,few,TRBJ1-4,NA,CASSFEREANEKLFF,TGTGCCAGCAGCTTCGAAAGGGAAGCTAATGAAAAACTGTTTTTT
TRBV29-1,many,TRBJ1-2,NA,CSVEGGFNYGYTF,TGCAGCGTTGAAGGCGGATTCAACTATGGCTACACCTTC
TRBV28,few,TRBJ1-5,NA,CASRLDGANQPQRF,TGTGCCAGCAGACTCGACGGTGCTAATCAGCCCCAGCGTTTT
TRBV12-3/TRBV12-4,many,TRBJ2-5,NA,CASSSREGEQETQYF,TGTGCCAGCAGTTCCAGGGAAGGTGAGCAAGAGACCCAGTACTTC
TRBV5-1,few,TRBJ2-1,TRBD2,CASSSFTGTSGRGVYNEQFF,TGCGCCAGCAGCTCCTTTACCGGGACTAGCGGGAGAGGGGTCTACAATGAGCAGTTCTTC
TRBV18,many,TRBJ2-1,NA,CASSPTWQISYNEQFF,TGTGCCAGCTCCCCAACCTGGCAGATCTCCTACAATGAGCAGTTCTTC
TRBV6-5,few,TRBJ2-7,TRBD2,CASSFPGLASHEQYF,TGTGCCAGCAGTTTTCCGGGACTAGCGTCCCACGAGCAGTACTTC
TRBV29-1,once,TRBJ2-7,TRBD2,CSVETREASGKYEQYF,TGCAGCGTTGAGACTCGGGAGGCTAGCGGAAAGTACGAGCAGTACTTC